This T cell receptor (beta chain) stems from a study of shared clonotypes between healthy human individuals. Study-level information: CD4 naive and memory got three plates each, CD8 naive two, CD8 memory one.

Trimming pared 4 bases from V and 0 bases from J, leaving 13 bases between. The CDR3 is 17 amino acids. Germline CDR1 reads MGHRA; CDR2 reads YSYEKL. Some clones are missing from TCRdb's copy, which holds only in-frame ones; the method was immunoSEQ multiplex PCR. Of under 650,000 clones listed, about 95% are singletons. In regard to this clone: Its target is not known.

General study findings and limits: Sorted-subset sequencing was shown by rarefaction to be incomplete despite large depth.

The clonotype comes from a woman between 25 and 40 years old in good health. The genes are TRBV4-1 and TRBJ2-6, with a weak D call TRBD2 (6 bases). Sequences were obtained from naive CD4+ T cells sorted from blood. The subset denotes: CD45RA+ positively selected. The CDR3: CASSPGGSRSGANVLTF. The CDR3 nucleotides are TGCGCCAGCAGCCCCGGGGGATCACGCTCTGGGGCCAACGTCCTGACTTTC.